This T cell receptor beta chain was captured in a study of blood T cell repertoires in COVID-19. Germline values: CDR1 SGHAT, CDR2 FQNNGV. Trimming took off 0 bases at V and 8 bases at J, with 16 bases between the two ends. This CDR3 is 15 amino acids long. Some clones are missing from TCRdb's copy, which holds only in-frame ones; the method was immunoSEQ multiplex PCR. The sample consists of 150,000 to 200,000 clones, around four fifths of them appearing once. This chain connects TRBV11-2 to TRBJ1-2; D is undetermined. The sample was peripheral blood. The TCR originated in a woman between 65 and 79 years old with COVID-19, enrolled during active disease. The CDR3 nucleotides read TGTGCCAGCAGCTTAGACGGACCGTCCGGGAGGGGCTACACCTTC. Its protein product is CASSLDGPSGRGYTF. The variable domain in full, completed from reference TRBV11-2 and TRBJ1-2, reads EAGVAQSPRYKIIEKRQSVAFWCNPISGHATLYWYQQILGQGPKLLIQFQNNGVVDDSQLPKDRFSAERLKGVDSTLKIQPAKLEDSAVYLCASSLDGPSGRGYTFGSGTRLTVV.